Below are 6 T cell receptor beta chains sequenced from a single sample in a study of blood T cell repertoires in COVID-19. Generated by immunoSEQ multiplex PCR, the TCRdb table keeps only in-frame clones and is missing some. This table has about 280,000 clones, around 80% appearing once. Specimen: PBMCs or T cells enriched from blood (not recorded which). The origin of the receptors is a man aged 40-50 years who had been exposed to COVID-19.

The chain has TRBV19 and TRBJ1-5, with 7 bases lining up with TRBD1. The germline CDR1 and CDR2 sequences are LNHDA and SQIVND (reference sequence). The junction had 14 bases not matched to a gene; V was cut back by 8 bases and J by 7 bases. CDR3 length: 15 amino acids. CDR3 nucleotides: TGTGCCAGTGCCACAACAGGGGTCCTGATACAGCCCCAGCATTTT. It encodes CASATTGVLIQPQHF.

This sequence joins TRBV9 and TRBJ2-1; D is unresolved. The CDR3 runs 12 residues. Trimming took 1 base from V and 9 from J, leaving 8 bases between them. Germline CDR1 is SGDLS and CDR2 is YYNGEE. This CDR3 is CASSVNSIEQFF. In nucleotides, the CDR3 is TGTGCCAGCAGCGTAAACTCGATTGAGCAGTTCTTC.

This chain joins TRBV6-5 and TRBJ1-4; 8 bases match TRBD1. The CDR3 has 15 amino acids. J gave up 3 bases and V 6 bases, and 6 bases lay outside the gene matches. Germline CDR1 is MNHEY and CDR2 is SVGAGI. CDR3 nucleotides: TGTGCCAGCAGCCTCCAGGGGGCGGCTAATGAAAAACTGTTTTTT. It is translated as CASSLQGAANEKLFF.

This clone was found many times. The V call is TRBV9, the J call TRBJ1-6; D not certain. V lost 3 bases and J 7 bases, leaving 11 bases between the germline ends. Germline V gene data show CDR1 as SGDLS and CDR2 as YYNGEE. The CDR3 has 14 amino acids. The CDR3 loop reads CASSGRELNSPLHF. In nucleotides, the CDR3 is TGTGCCAGCAGCGGACGGGAGTTAAATTCACCCCTCCACTTT.

The chain couples TRBV19 to TRBJ2-2, with D perhaps TRBD2 (5 bases). From germline, CDR1 is LNHDA and CDR2 SQIVND (reference sequence). The V gene lost 5 bases and the J gene lost 2 bases, with 18 bases spanning the gap. CDR3 size: 17 residues. As DNA, the CDR3 is TGTGCCAGTAGTGACCCATCGGGAACTATAAACACCGGGGAGCTGTTTTTT. This translates into CASSDPSGTINTGELFF.

The chain joins TRBV5-4 to TRBJ2-1, with 7 bases aligning to TRBD1. CDR1 and CDR2 from the germline V gene are SGHNT and YYREEE (reference sequence). The V gene end was trimmed by 0 bases and the J gene end by 4 bases; junction bases not matched to a gene: 4. This CDR3 is built from 15 residues. CDR3 protein: CASSLGRGLYNEQFF. CDR3 DNA: TGTGCCAGCAGCTTGGGAAGGGGGCTATACAATGAGCAGTTCTTC.